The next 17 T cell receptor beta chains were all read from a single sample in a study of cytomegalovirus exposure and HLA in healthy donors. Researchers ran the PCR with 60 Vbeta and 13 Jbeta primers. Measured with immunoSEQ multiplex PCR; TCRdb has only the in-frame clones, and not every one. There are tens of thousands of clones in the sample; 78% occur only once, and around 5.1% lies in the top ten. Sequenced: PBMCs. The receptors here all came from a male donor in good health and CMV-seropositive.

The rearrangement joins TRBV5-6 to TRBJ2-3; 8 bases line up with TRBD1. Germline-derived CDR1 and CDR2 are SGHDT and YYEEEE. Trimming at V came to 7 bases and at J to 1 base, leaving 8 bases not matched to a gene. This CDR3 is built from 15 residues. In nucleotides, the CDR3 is TGTGCCAGCCGTACCCCGGGACAGGGCACAGATACGCAGTATTTT. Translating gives CASRTPGQGTDTQYF.

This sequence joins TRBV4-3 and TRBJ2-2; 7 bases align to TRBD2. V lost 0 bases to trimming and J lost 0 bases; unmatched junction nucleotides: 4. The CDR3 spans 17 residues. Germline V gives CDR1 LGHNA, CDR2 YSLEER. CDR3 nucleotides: TGCGCCAGCAGCCAAGAACCGGCGGGGGCGAACACCGGGGAGCTGTTTTTT. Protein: CASSQEPAGANTGELFF.

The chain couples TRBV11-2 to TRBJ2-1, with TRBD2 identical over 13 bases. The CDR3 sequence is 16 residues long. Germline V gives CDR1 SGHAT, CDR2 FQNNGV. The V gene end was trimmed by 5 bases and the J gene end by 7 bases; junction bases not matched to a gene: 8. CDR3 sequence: CASSGLAGVTWNEQFF. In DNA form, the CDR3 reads TGTGCCAGCAGCGGACTAGCGGGGGTTACGTGGAATGAGCAGTTCTTC.

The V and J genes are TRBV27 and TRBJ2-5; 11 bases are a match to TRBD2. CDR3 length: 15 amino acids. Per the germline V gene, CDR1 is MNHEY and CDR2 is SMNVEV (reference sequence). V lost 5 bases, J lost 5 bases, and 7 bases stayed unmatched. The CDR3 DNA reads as TGTGCCAGCAGTAGTCTAGCGGGAGGACTGGAGACCCAGTACTTC. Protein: CASSSLAGGLETQYF.

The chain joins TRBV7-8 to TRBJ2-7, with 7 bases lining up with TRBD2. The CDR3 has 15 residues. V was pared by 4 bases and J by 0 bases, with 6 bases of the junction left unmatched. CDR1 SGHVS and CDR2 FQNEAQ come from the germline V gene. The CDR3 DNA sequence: TGTGCCAGCAGCTCTCTAGCGGTGAGCTCCTACGAGCAGTACTTC. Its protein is CASSSLAVSSYEQYF.

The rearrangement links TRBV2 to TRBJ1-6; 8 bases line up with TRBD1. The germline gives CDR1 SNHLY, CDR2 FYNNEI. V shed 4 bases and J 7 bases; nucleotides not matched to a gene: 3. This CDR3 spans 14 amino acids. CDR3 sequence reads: CASSAWTGNSPLHF. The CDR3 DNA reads TGTGCCAGCAGTGCATGGACAGGGAATTCACCCCTCCACTTT.

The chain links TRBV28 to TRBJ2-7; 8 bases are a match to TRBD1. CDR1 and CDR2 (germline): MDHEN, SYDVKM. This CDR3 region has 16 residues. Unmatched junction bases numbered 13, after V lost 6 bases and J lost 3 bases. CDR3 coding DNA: TGTGCCAGCAGCACCAATGGGGGGACAGGAGGCTACGAGCAGTACTTC. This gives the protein CASSTNGGTGGYEQYF.

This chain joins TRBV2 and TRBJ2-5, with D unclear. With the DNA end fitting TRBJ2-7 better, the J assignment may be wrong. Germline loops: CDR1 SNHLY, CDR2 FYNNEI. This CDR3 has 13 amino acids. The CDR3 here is CASSEPYPPEQYF. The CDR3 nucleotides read TGTGCCAGCAGTGAACCCTACCCCCCCGAGCAGTACTTC.

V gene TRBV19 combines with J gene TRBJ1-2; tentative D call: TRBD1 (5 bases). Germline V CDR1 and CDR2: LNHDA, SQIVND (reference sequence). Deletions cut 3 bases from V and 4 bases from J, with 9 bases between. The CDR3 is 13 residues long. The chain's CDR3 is CASSMGRIYGYTF. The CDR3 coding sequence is TGTGCCAGTAGTATGGGGCGGATCTATGGCTACACCTTC.

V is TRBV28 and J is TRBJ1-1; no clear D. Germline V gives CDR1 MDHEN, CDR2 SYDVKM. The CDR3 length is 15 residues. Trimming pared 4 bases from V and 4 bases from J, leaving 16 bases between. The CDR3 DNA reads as TGTGCCAGCAGTTCACAACCGGCGGGGAGCACTGAAGCTTTCTTT. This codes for CASSSQPAGSTEAFF.

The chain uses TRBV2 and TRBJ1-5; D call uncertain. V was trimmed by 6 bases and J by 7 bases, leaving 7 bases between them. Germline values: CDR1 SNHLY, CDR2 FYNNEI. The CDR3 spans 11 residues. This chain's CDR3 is CASRESQPQHF. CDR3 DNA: TGTGCCAGCAGAGAAAGCCAGCCCCAGCATTTT.

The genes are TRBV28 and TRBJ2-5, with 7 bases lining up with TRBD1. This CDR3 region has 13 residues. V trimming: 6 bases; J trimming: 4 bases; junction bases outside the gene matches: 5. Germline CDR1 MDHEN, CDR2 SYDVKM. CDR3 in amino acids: CASSDRDRETQYF. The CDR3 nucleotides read TGTGCCAGCAGCGACAGGGATAGAGAGACCCAGTACTTC.

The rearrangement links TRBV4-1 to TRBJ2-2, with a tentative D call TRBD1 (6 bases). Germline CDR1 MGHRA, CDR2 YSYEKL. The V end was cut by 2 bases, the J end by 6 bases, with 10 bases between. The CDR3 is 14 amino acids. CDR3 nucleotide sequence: TGCGCCAGCAGCCAATTACAGGGAGCCGGGGAGCTGTTTTTT. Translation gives CASSQLQGAGELFF.

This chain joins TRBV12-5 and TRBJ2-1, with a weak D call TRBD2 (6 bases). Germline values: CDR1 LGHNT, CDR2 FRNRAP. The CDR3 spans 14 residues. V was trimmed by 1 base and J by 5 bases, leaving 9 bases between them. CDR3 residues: CASGLGGANNEQFF. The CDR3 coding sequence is TGTGCTAGTGGTTTGGGCGGGGCCAACAATGAGCAGTTCTTC.

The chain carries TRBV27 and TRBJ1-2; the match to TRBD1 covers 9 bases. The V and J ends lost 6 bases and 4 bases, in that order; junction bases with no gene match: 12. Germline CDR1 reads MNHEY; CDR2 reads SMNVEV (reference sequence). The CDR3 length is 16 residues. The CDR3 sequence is CASSQLRDREGYGYTF. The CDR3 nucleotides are TGTGCCAGCAGCCAACTCCGGGACAGGGAGGGCTATGGCTACACCTTC.

CDR3 loop: CASSSGGEQYF. CDR3 sequence (DNA): TGTGCCAGCAGCTCGGGGGGCGAGCAGTACTTC. This chain uses TRBV7-9 with TRBJ2-7; 7 nucleotides match TRBD2. Germline lookup yields CDR1 SEHNR and CDR2 FQNEAQ (reference sequence). V was pared by 4 bases and J by 6 bases, with 0 bases of the junction left unmatched. The CDR3 spans 11 residues.

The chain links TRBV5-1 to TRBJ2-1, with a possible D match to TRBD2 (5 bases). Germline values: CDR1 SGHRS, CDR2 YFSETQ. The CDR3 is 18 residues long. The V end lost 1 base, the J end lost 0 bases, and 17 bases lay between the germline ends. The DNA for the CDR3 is TGCGCCAGCAGCTTGTCCCTCCGGGGTTCCAGCTCCTACAATGAGCAGTTCTTC. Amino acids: CASSLSLRGSSSYNEQFF.